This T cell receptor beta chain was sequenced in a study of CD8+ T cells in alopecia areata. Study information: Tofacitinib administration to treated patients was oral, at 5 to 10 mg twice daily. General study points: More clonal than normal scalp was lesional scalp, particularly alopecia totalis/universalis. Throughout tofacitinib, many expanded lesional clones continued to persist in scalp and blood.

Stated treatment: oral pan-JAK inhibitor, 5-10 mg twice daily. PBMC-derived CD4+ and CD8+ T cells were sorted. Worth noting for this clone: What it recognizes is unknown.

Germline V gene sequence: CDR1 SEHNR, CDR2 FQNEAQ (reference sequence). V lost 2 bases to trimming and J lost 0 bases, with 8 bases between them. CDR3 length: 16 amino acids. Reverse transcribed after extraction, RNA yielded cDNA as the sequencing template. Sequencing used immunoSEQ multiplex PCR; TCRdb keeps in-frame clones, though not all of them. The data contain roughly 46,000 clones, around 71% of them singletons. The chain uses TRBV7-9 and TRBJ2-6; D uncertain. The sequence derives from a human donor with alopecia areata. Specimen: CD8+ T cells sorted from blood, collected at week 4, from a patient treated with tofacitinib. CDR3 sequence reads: CASSLRVDSGANVLTF. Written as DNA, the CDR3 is TGTGCCAGCAGCTTACGGGTTGACTCTGGGGCCAACGTCCTGACTTTC. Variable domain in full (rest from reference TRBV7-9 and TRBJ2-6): DTGVSQNPRHKITKRGQNVTFRCDPISEHNRLYWYRQTLGQGPEFLTYFQNEAQLEKSRLLSDRFSAERPKGSFSTLEIQRTEQGDSAMYLCASSLRVDSGANVLTFGAGSRLTVL.